This is a list of T cell receptor beta chains from one sample in a study of T cell responses to AZD1222 COVID-19 vaccine. Clones were sequenced by immunoSEQ multiplex PCR, and TCRdb holds only the in-frame ones, with some missing. The sample includes approximately 190,000 clones, roughly 93% seen only once; the top ten take roughly 0.99%. The material was peripheral blood, obtained on day 0 of AZD1222 vaccination. The receptors come from an adult in good health. Both conserved end residues are part of each CDR3. The order of the fields is D gene, V gene, J gene, clone size, CDR3 protein, CDR3 DNA. The D gene is left open where the match is weak. The size field is filled for only some rows; it gives once, few, many or a size class.

.,TRBV25-1,TRBJ1-1,.,CASSEGREAFF,TGTGCCAGCAGTGAAGGCCGTGAAGCTTTCTTT
.,TRBV5-1,TRBJ1-6,.,CASSLAASSYNSPLHF,TGCGCCAGCAGCTTGGCTGCCAGCTCCTATAATTCACCCCTCCACTTT
.,TRBV28,TRBJ2-7,.,CASSYVVGGGRNYEQYF,TGTGCCAGCAGTTATGTAGTTGGAGGGGGAAGGAACTACGAGCAGTACTTC
TRBD2,TRBV2,TRBJ2-1,.,CASRELAGGYNEQFF,TGTGCCAGCAGAGAACTAGCGGGAGGCTACAATGAGCAGTTCTTC
TRBD1,TRBV9,TRBJ2-7,.,CASSVDGRGTGVGYEQYF,TGTGCCAGCAGCGTAGATGGTCGGGGGACAGGGGTTGGTTACGAGCAGTACTTC
.,TRBV14,TRBJ2-3,few,CASSNRQGGPSTDTQYF,TGTGCCAGCAGTAACCGGCAGGGGGGGCCGTCCACAGATACGCAGTATTTT
TRBD1,TRBV7-8,TRBJ1-1,.,CASSLQGQGAEAFF,TGTGCCAGCAGCTTACAGGGACAGGGGGCTGAAGCTTTCTTT
TRBD1,TRBV7-9,TRBJ1-2,.,CASSLDLPGGQAGYTF,TGTGCCAGCAGCTTAGACCTCCCAGGGGGCCAAGCTGGCTACACCTTC
.,TRBV11-3,TRBJ1-5,.,CASSLVAACQPQHF,TGTGCCAGCAGCTTAGTGGCGGCTTGTCAGCCCCAGCATTTT
.,TRBV12-3/TRBV12-4,TRBJ1-2,once,CASSPRDANGYTF,TGTGCCAGCAGCCCGAGGGATGCGAATGGCTACACCTTC
.,TRBV12-3/TRBV12-4,TRBJ2-5,once,CASRPGTQETQYF,TGTGCCAGCAGACCCGGGACCCAAGAGACCCAGTACTTC
.,TRBV2,TRBJ2-7,once,CASSGSSYEQYF,TGTGCCAGCAGTGGCAGCTCCTACGAGCAGTACTTC
TRBD1,TRBV27,TRBJ2-7,.,CASQGATYEQYF,TGTGCCAGCCAGGGGGCCACCTACGAGCAGTACTTC
TRBD1,TRBV7-2,TRBJ2-1,.,CASSLDAPGTGINEQFF,TGTGCCAGCAGCTTAGACGCTCCCGGGACAGGCATTAATGAGCAGTTCTTC
.,TRBV27,TRBJ2-7,.,CASRRQRRDEQYF,TGTGCCAGCAGGCGGCAGAGGCGCGACGAGCAGTACTTC
.,TRBV2,TRBJ2-2,.,CASSGRIANTGELFF,TGTGCCAGCAGCGGACGGATCGCGAACACCGGGGAGCTGTTTTTT
TRBD2,TRBV24-1,TRBJ2-1,.,CATSDHRVSGVYHEQFF,TGTGCCACCAGTGACCATAGGGTCAGCGGGGTTTATCATGAGCAGTTCTTC
.,TRBV7-3,TRBJ1-2,.,CASSFGPYGKNYGYTF,TGTGCCAGCAGCTTTGGCCCATACGGGAAAAACTATGGCTACACCTTC